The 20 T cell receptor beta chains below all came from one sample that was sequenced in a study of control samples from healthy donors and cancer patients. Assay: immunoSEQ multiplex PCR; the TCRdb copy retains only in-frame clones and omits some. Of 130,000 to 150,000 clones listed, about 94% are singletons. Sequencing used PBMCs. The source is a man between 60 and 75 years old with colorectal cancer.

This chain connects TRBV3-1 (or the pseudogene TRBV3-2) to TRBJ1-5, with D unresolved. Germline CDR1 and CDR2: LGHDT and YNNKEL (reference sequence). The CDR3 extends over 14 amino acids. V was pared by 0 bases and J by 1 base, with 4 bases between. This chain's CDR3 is CASSQDQSNQPQHF. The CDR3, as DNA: TGTGCCAGCAGCCAAGATCAGAGCAATCAGCCCCAGCATTTT.

CDR3 sequence reads: CASSQALAGGGYEQYF. CDR3 DNA sequence: TGCGCCAGCAGCCAAGCACTAGCGGGGGGAGGTTACGAGCAGTACTTC. The rearrangement joins TRBV4-1 to TRBJ2-7, with TRBD2 matching over 12 bases. Losses at the gene ends were 1 base for V and 4 bases for J; bases not matched to a gene: 5. The germline gives CDR1 MGHRA, CDR2 YSYEKL. The CDR3 length is 16 residues.

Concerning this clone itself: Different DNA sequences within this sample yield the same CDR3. The CDR3 sequence: CASSLARTVNTEAFF. The CDR3 bases are TGTGCCAGCAGCTTAGCCCGGACGGTTAACACTGAAGCTTTCTTT. The gene calls are TRBV11-2 and TRBJ1-1; D remains unclear. Germline assignment: CDR1 SGHAT and CDR2 FQNNGV. The CDR3 runs 15 residues. V gave up 1 base and J gave up 2 bases, with 11 bases separating them.

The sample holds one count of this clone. CDR3 residues: CASRGQVSTYNEQFF. DNA of the CDR3: TGTGCCAGCAGGGGACAGGTTTCCACTTACAATGAGCAGTTCTTC. The V gene is TRBV6-6, the J gene TRBJ2-1; 8 positions agree with TRBD1. V was clipped by 6 bases and J by 4 bases; unmatched bases: 8. This CDR3 is built from 15 residues. Germline assignment: CDR1 MNHNY and CDR2 SVGAGI (reference sequence).

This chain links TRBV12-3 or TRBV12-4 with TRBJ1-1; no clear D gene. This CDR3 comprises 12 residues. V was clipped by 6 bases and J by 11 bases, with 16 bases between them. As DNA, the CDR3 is TGTGCCAGCAGAAAGTCCGACCCCAGGGCTTTCTTT. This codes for CASRKSDPRAFF.

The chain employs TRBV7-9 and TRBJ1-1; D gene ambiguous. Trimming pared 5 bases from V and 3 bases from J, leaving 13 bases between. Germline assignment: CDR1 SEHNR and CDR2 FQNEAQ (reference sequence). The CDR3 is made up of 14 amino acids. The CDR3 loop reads CASSIASRDTEAFF. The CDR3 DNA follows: TGTGCCAGCAGCATTGCCTCACGAGACACTGAAGCTTTCTTT.

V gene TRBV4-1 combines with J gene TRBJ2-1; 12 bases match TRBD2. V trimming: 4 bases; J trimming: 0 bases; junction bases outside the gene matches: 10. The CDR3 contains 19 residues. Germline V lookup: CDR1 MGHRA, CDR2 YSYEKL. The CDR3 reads CASSPGLAGGPSSYNEQFF. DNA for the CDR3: TGCGCCAGCAGCCCGGGCCTAGCGGGGGGGCCGAGCTCCTACAATGAGCAGTTCTTC.

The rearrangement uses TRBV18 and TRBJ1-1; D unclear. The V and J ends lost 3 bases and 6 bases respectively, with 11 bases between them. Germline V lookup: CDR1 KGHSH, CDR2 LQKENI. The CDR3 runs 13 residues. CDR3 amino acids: CASSPIGEAEAFF. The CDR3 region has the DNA TGTGCCAGCTCACCGATCGGGGAGGCTGAAGCTTTCTTT.

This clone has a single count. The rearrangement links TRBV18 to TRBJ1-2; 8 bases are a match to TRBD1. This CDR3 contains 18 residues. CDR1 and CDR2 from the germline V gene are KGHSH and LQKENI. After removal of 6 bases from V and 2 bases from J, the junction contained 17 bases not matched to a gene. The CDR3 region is CASSLSGQGSVMNYGYTF. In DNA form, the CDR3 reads TGTGCCAGCTCGTTAAGCGGACAGGGTTCCGTAATGAACTATGGCTACACCTTC.

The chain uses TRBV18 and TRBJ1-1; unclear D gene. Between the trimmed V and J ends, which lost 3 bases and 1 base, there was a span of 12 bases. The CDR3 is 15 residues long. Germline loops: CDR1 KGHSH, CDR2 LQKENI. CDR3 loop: CASSPSETRNTEAFF. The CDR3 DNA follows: TGTGCCAGCTCACCTTCCGAGACGAGGAACACTGAAGCTTTCTTT.

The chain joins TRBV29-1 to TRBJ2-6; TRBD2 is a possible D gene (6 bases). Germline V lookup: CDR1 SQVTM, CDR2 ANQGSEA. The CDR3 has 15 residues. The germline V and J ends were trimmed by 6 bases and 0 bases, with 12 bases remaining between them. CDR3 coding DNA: TGCAGCGTCGGGGGTGATTCCTCTGGGGCCAACGTCCTGACTTTC. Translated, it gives CSVGGDSSGANVLTF.

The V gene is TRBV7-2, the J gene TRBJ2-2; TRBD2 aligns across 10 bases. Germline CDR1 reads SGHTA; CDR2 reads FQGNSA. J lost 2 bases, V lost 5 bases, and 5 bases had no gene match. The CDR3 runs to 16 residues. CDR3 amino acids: CASSVLAGINTGELFF. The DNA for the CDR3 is TGTGCCAGCAGCGTACTAGCGGGAATAAACACCGGGGAGCTGTTTTTT.

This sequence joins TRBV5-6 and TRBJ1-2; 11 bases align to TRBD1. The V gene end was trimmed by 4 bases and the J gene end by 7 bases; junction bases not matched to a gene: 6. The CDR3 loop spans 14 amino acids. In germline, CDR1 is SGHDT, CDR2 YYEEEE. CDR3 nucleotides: TGTGCCAGCAGCCGGACAGGGGGCGATGGTGGCTACACCTTC. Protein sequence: CASSRTGGDGGYTF.

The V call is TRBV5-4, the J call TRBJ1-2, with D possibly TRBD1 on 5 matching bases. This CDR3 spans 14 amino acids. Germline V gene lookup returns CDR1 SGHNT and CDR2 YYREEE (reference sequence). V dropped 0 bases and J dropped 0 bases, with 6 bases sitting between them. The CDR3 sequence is CASSLGQSNYGYTF. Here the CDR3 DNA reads TGTGCCAGCAGCTTGGGACAGTCTAACTATGGCTACACCTTC.

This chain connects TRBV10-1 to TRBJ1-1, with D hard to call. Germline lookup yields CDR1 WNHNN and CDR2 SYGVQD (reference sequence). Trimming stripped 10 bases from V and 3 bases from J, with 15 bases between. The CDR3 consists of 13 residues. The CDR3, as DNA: TGCGCCACTTCTCTGGGTGGACACACTGAAGCTTTCTTT. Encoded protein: CATSLGGHTEAFF.

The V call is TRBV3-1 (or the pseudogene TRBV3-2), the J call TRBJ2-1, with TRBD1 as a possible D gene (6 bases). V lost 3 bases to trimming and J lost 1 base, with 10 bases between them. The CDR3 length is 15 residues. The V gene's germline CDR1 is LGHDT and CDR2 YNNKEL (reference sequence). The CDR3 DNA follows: TGTGCCAGCAGCCACGGACAGTCTTCCTACAATGAGCAGTTCTTC. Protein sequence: CASSHGQSSYNEQFF.

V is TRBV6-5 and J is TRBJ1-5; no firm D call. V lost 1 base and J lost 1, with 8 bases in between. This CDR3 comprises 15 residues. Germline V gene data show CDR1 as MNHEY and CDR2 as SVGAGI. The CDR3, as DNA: TGTGCCAGCAGTTACTTGTCTGGAAGCAATCAGCCCCAGCATTTT. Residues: CASSYLSGSNQPQHF.

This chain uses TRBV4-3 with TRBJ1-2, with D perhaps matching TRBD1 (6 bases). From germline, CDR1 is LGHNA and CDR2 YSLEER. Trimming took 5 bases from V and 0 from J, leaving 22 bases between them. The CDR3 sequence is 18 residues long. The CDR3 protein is CASSGVGAGAGSNYGYTF. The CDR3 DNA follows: TGCGCCAGCAGCGGAGTGGGCGCAGGGGCTGGATCTAACTATGGCTACACCTTC.

Here the CDR3 reads CASSLGTFSGNTIYF. The CDR3 DNA sequence: TGTGCCAGCAGCTTGGGGACCTTCTCTGGAAACACCATATATTTT. The chain joins TRBV5-4 to TRBJ1-3; D is unresolved. V lost 0 bases, J lost 0 bases, and 7 bases lay in between. Per germline, CDR1 SGHNT and CDR2 YYREEE (reference sequence). There are 15 residues in the CDR3.

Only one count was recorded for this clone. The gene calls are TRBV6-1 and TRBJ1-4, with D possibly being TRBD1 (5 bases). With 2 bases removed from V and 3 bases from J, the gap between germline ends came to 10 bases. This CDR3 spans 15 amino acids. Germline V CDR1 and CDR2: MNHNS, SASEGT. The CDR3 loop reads CASSERAGSNEKLFF. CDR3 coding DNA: TGTGCCAGCAGTGAACGGGCAGGGTCTAATGAAAAACTGTTTTTT.